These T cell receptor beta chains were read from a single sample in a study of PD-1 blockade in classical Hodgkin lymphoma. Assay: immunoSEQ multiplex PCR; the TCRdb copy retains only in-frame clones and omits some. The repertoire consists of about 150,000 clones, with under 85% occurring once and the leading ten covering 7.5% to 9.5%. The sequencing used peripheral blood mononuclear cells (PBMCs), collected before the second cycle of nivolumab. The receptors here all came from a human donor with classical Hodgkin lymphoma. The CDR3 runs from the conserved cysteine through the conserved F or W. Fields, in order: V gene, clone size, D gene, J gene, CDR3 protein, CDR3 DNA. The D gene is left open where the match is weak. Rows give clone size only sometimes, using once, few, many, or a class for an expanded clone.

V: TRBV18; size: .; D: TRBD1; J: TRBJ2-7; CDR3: CASSRQGAVEQYF; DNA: TGTGCCAGCTCACGACAGGGGGCCGTAGAGCAGTACTTC
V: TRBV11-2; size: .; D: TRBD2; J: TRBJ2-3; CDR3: CASSPGGAGTDTQYF; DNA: TGTGCCAGCAGCCCGGGGGGAGCTGGCACAGATACGCAGTATTTT
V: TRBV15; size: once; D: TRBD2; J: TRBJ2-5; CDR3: CATSRDTGAGGETQYF; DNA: TGTGCCACCAGCAGAGATACAGGGGCGGGGGGGGAGACCCAGTACTTC
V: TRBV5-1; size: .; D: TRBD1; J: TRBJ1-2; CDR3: CASSLRQGNGYTF; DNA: TGCGCCAGCAGCTTACGACAGGGGAATGGCTACACCTTC
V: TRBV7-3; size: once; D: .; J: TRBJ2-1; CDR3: CASSLGPNNEQFF; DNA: TGTGCCAGCAGCTTGGGGCCAAACAATGAGCAGTTCTTC
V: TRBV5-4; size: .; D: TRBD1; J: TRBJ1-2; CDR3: CASSSTTGGGLGYTF; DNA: TGTGCCAGCAGCTCCACGACAGGGGGAGGGCTTGGCTACACCTTC
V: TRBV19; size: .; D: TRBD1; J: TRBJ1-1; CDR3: CASSGTGATEAFF; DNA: TGTGCCAGTAGCGGAACAGGGGCCACTGAAGCTTTCTTT
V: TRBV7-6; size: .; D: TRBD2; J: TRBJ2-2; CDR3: CASQGLAGVSTGELFF; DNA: TGTGCCAGCCAGGGGCTAGCGGGAGTGTCTACCGGGGAGCTGTTTTTT
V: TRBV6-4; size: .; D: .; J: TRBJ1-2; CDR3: CASSDQAGTPYGYTF; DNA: TGTGCCAGCAGTGACCAGGCCGGGACACCCTATGGCTACACCTTC
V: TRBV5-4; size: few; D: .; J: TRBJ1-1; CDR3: CASSLDYLEAFF; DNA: TGTGCCAGCAGCTTGGATTACCTTGAAGCTTTCTTT
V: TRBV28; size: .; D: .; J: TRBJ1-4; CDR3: CASSSYSEKLFF; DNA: TGTGCCAGCAGTTCCTATAGTGAAAAACTGTTTTTT
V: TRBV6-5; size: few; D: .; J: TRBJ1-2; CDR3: CASSKTVFYGYTF; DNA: TGTGCCAGCAGTAAGACAGTTTTCTATGGCTACACCTTC
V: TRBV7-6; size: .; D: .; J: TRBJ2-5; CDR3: CASSPGWEQQETQYF; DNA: TGTGCCAGCAGCCCTGGTTGGGAGCAACAAGAGACCCAGTACTTC
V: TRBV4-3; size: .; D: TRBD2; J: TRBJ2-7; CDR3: CASSPDATSGFYEQYF; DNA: TGCGCCAGCAGCCCTGACGCGACTAGCGGGTTCTACGAGCAGTACTTC
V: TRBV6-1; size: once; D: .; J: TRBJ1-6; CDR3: CASSERGTHNSPLHF; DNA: TGTGCCAGCAGTGAAAGAGGGACCCATAATTCACCCCTCCACTTT
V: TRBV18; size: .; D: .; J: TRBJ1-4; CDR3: CASSPPGWGNEKLFF; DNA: TGTGCCAGCTCACCTCCGGGGTGGGGTAATGAAAAACTGTTTTTT
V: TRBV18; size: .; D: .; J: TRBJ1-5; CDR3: CASSQGYENQPQHF; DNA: TGTGCCAGCTCACAGGGTTACGAAAATCAGCCCCAGCATTTT
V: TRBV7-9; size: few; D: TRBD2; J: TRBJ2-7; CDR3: CASNRAGGPYEQYF; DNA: TGTGCCAGCAACCGAGCGGGAGGGCCCTACGAGCAGTACTTC
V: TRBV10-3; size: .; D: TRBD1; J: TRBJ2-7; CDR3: CAISDIDRGYEQYF; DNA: TGTGCCATCAGTGACATAGACAGGGGATACGAGCAGTACTTC
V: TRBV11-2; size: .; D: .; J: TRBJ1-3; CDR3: CASSTPAGSGNTIYF; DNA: TGTGCCAGCAGCACCCCGGCGGGCAGTGGAAACACCATATATTTT
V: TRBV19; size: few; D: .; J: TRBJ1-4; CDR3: CASSIRDSTNEKLFF; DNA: TGTGCCAGTAGTATTCGGGACTCAACTAATGAAAAACTGTTTTTT
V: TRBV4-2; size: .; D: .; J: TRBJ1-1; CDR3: CASSQGIQAQNTEAFF; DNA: TGTGCCAGCAGCCAAGGAATCCAGGCCCAGAACACTGAAGCTTTCTTT
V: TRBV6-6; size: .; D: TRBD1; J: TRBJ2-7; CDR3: CASRQGQGSYEQYF; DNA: TGTGCCAGCAGACAGGGACAGGGCAGCTACGAGCAGTACTTC
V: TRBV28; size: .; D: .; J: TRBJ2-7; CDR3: CASRPARRDDEQYF; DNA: TGTGCCAGCCGCCCCGCCAGGAGAGACGACGAGCAGTACTTC